Shown below are 16 T cell receptor beta chains from a single sample sequenced in a study of Ad26.COV2.S vaccination and SARS-CoV-2 variants. Profiled with immunoSEQ multiplex PCR; TCRdb holds only in-frame clones, not every one. The table shows about 420,000 clones, with around 87% occurring only once. Noted treatment: over 15 received Ad26.COV2.S at low or high dose, single or two shots; 5 received placebo; per-sample allocation not given. Day 63 after the first injection of vaccine or placebo was the sampling time. The source was peripheral blood, collected in a trial of Ad26.COV2.S vaccine versus placebo. Receptor source: a person between 18 and 65 years old who received the Ad26.COV2.S COVID-19 vaccine or a placebo.

A few counts support this clone. The chain links TRBV7-9 to TRBJ1-3; 7 nucleotides line up with TRBD1. CDR1 is SEHNR and CDR2 is FQNEAQ in the germline V gene (reference sequence). The CDR3 loop spans 16 amino acids. V was clipped by 8 bases and J by 0 bases; unmatched bases: 10. CDR3 region: CASGTSGGSSGNTIYF. The CDR3 DNA is TGTGCCAGCGGGACCTCAGGGGGTAGCTCTGGAAACACCATATATTTT.

V gene TRBV5-1 combines with J gene TRBJ2-3; tentatively, D is TRBD1 or TRBD2 (6 bases each). The germline V and J ends were trimmed by 4 bases and 4 bases, with 13 bases remaining between them. Per the germline V gene, CDR1 is SGHRS and CDR2 is YFSETQ. The CDR3 runs 14 residues. The CDR3 is CASSLTGGADTQYF. CDR3 in DNA: TGCGCCAGCAGCCTCACCGGGGGCGCAGATACGCAGTATTTT.

The V gene is TRBV7-8, the J gene TRBJ1-5; D uncertain. V was shortened by 1 base and J by 3 bases, with 13 bases between the two germline ends. This CDR3 region has 16 residues. CDR1 is SGHVS, CDR2 FQNEAQ, per germline. The CDR3 spells CASSLVRAVYNQPQHF. Written as DNA, the CDR3 is TGTGCCAGCAGCTTAGTACGTGCGGTTTACAATCAGCCCCAGCATTTT.

The rearrangement uses TRBV9 and TRBJ2-7, with D perhaps TRBD2 (6 bases). CDR1 is SGDLS and CDR2 is YYNGEE in the germline V gene. The CDR3 has 15 amino acids. V dropped 0 bases and J dropped 3 bases, with 13 bases sitting between them. This CDR3 reads CASSVAWGESYEQYF. In DNA, the CDR3 is TGTGCCAGCAGCGTAGCGTGGGGGGAGAGCTACGAGCAGTACTTC.

This clone is a singleton in its sample. This sequence joins TRBV5-6 and TRBJ2-7; 9 nucleotides agree with TRBD1. The V and J ends lost 6 bases and 6 bases, in that order; junction bases with no gene match: 10. Germline CDR1 reads SGHDT; CDR2 reads YYEEEE. The CDR3 has 14 amino acids. The DNA of the CDR3 is TGTGCCAGCACCCGGGACAGGGTGGGTATCGAGCAGTACTTC. Amino acids: CASTRDRVGIEQYF.

The rearrangement uses TRBV5-4 and TRBJ2-6, with 10 bases aligning to TRBD1. There are 16 residues in the CDR3. Germline CDR1 SGHNT, CDR2 YYREEE (reference sequence). With V trimmed by 4 bases and J by 4 bases, 5 bases remained unmatched. The CDR3 region is CASSTGTGDGANVLTF. CDR3 sequence (DNA): TGTGCCAGCAGCACGGGGACAGGGGACGGGGCCAACGTCCTGACTTTC.

This clone was observed once. This sequence joins TRBV6-5 and TRBJ1-3; a weak D match, TRBD1 (5 bases). The CDR3 consists of 14 residues. Trimming shortened V by 8 bases and J by 2 bases, and 13 bases separated the two germline ends. Per the germline V gene, CDR1 is MNHEY and CDR2 is SVGAGI. CDR3 loop: CASSVGETGNTIYF. The DNA for the CDR3 is TGTGCCAGCTCAGTGGGGGAAACTGGAAACACCATATATTTT.

CDR3 loop: CASSLGLAGGRDTGELFF. The DNA of the CDR3 is TGTGCCAGCAGCCTAGGACTAGCGGGGGGGCGGGACACCGGGGAGCTGTTTTTT. This chain links TRBV5-4 with TRBJ2-2; TRBD2 matches 15 bases. The J segment lost 3 bases and the V segment lost 4 bases, leaving 7 bases of the junction unmatched. The CDR3 has 18 residues. The germline gives CDR1 SGHNT, CDR2 YYREEE (reference sequence).

The CDR3 here is CASSLDPGPENIQYF. CDR3 in DNA: TGTGCCAGCAGCTTAGACCCGGGGCCCGAAAACATTCAGTACTTC. The chain is built from TRBV11-2 and TRBJ2-4, with D possibly being TRBD1 or TRBD2 (5 bases each). The CDR3 covers 15 residues. V gave up 0 bases and J gave up 5 bases, with 11 bases separating them. Germline V lookup: CDR1 SGHAT, CDR2 FQNNGV. Based on the CDR3 plus reference TRBV11-2 and TRBJ2-4, the full variable domain is EAGVAQSPRYKIIEKRQSVAFWCNPISGHATLYWYQQILGQGPKLLIQFQNNGVVDDSQLPKDRFSAERLKGVDSTLKIQPAKLEDSAVYLCASSLDPGPENIQYFGAGTRLSVL.

The V and J genes are TRBV9 and TRBJ2-1; 9 nucleotides agree with TRBD2. Germline V CDR1 and CDR2: SGDLS, YYNGEE. With V trimmed by 0 bases and J by 1 base, 2 bases remained unmatched. The CDR3 runs to 16 residues. CDR3 sequence (DNA): TGTGCCAGCAGCGTAGTCGGACTAGCGTCCTACAATGAGCAGTTCTTC. Protein: CASSVVGLASYNEQFF.

The CDR3 DNA is TGTGCCAGCAGCGTAGAGGGTGGTCAGCCCCAGCATTTT. Translation: CASSVEGGQPQHF. This chain uses TRBV9 with TRBJ1-5; the D is unclear. V lost 0 bases and J lost 6, with 7 bases in between. From germline, CDR1 is SGDLS and CDR2 YYNGEE. The CDR3 is 13 residues long.

This clone was picked up a small number of times. CDR3 in DNA: TGTGCCAGCAGCTTGGACAGCTACTACGAGCAGTACTTC. It is translated as CASSLDSYYEQYF. V and J are TRBV5-5 and TRBJ2-7; D unresolved. Germline V lookup: CDR1 SGHKS, CDR2 YYEKEE (reference sequence). V shed 0 bases and J shed 3 bases, with 7 bases lying between them. The CDR3 has 13 amino acids.

This chain links TRBV4-3 with TRBJ2-7; weak D call: TRBD2 (6 bases). The length of the CDR3 is 16 residues. Germline V gene data show CDR1 as LGHNA and CDR2 as YSLEER. Trimming stripped 1 base from V and 3 bases from J, with 16 bases between. For the CDR3, the DNA is TGCGCCAGCAGCCAAGGGCGAGTGGAGGGTATCTACGAGCAGTACTTC. Residues: CASSQGRVEGIYEQYF.

The chain has TRBV6-2 or TRBV6-3 and TRBJ2-5; D possibly uses TRBD1 or TRBD2 (6 bases each). This CDR3 spans 13 amino acids. V shed 6 bases and J shed 5 bases, with 13 bases lying between them. Germline V gene lookup returns CDR1 MNHEY and CDR2 SVGEGT. CDR3 bases: TGTGCCAGCAGCTGGGGGGCGAGGGAGACCCAGTACTTC. It translates to CASSWGARETQYF.

V is TRBV7-9 and J is TRBJ1-2; tentative D call: TRBD1 (6 bases). Trimming removed 1 base from V and 7 bases from J, with 16 bases in between. CDR3 length equals 15 residues. Looked up from germline, CDR1 is SEHNR and CDR2 is FQNEAQ (reference sequence). CDR3 nucleotide sequence: TGTGCCAGCAGCTTAGAAAACGGGGGGGCGCTTGGCTACACCTTC. Amino acids: CASSLENGGALGYTF.

The chain couples TRBV7-8 to TRBJ1-1; TRBD1 aligns across 11 bases. The V and J ends lost 5 bases and 5 bases, in that order; junction bases with no gene match: 19. Germline values: CDR1 SGHVS, CDR2 FQNEAQ. The CDR3 has 19 amino acids. The CDR3 nucleotides are TGTGCCAGCAGCCCAAAGCGGCCGGGACAGGGGGTAACGGATACTGAAGCTTTCTTT. Translated, it gives CASSPKRPGQGVTDTEAFF.